This T cell receptor beta chain was sequenced during a study of shared clonotypes between healthy human individuals. The assay was immunoSEQ multiplex PCR, and TCRdb's table has in-frame clones only and misses some. The sample contains roughly 2,000,000 clones, over 85% of which appear only once. As for this clone: Its antigen is still unknown.

CD45RO-negative cells were positively selected for CCR7, leaving out terminally differentiated effector memory CD45RA+ cells. Findings of the study overall: Richness estimates generally favored naive over memory subsets.

This TCR was recovered from a man between 18 and 29 years old in good health. Material for sequencing was naive CD8+ T cells sorted from blood.

The CDR3 bases are TGCGCCAGCAGCTTGGTCGTGACAGGGGCTATTTATAATTCACCCCTCCACTTT. Its translation is CASSLVVTGAIYNSPLHF. This chain joins TRBV5-1 and TRBJ1-6, with 8 bases fitting TRBD1. This CDR3 region has 18 residues. Germline CDR1 and CDR2: SGHRS and YFSETQ. V was pared by 0 bases and J by 4 bases, with 9 bases of the junction left unmatched.